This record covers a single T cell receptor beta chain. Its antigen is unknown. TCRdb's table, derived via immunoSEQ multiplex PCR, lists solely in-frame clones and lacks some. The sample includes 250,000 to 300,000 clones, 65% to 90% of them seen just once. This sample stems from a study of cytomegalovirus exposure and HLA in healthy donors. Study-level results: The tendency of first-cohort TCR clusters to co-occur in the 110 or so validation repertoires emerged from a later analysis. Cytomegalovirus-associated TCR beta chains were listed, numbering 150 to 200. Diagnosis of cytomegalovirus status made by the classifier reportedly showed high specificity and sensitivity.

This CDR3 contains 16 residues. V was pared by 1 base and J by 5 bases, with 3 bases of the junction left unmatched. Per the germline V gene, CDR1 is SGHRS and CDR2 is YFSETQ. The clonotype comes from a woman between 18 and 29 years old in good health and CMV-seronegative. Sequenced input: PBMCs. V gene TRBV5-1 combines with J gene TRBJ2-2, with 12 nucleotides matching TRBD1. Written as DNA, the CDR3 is TGCGCCAGCAGCTTGACGGGACAGGGGGCGACCGGGGAGCTGTTTTTT. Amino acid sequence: CASSLTGQGATGELFF.